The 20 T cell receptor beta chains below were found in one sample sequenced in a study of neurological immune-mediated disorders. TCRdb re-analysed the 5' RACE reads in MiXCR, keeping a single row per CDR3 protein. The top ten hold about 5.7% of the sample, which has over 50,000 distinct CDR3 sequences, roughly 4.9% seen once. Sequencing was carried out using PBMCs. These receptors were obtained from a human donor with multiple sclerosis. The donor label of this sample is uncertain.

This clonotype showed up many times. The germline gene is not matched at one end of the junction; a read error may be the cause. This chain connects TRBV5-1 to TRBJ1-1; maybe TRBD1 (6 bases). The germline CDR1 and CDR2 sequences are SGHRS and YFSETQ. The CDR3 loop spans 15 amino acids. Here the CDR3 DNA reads TGCGCCAGCAGCTTGGGACCTCAGGGGAACCCTGAAGCTTTCTTT. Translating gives CASSLGPQGNPEAFF.

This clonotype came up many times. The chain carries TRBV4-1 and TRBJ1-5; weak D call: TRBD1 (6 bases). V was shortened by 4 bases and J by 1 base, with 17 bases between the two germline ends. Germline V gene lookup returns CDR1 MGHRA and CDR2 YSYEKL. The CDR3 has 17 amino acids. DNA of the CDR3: TGCGCCAGCAGCCGGGGACATCTCTTTCAAAGCAATCAGCCCCAGCATTTT. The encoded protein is CASSRGHLFQSNQPQHF.

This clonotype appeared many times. CDR3 in DNA: TGCGCCAGCAGCTTAGACCCCTCGGCGGGTGGCTACACCTTC. Translation gives CASSLDPSAGGYTF. V gene TRBV5-1 combines with J gene TRBJ1-2, with D hard to call. Germline V gene data show CDR1 as SGHRS and CDR2 as YFSETQ. The CDR3 totals 14 residues. With 2 bases removed from V and 7 bases from J, the gap between germline ends came to 15 bases.

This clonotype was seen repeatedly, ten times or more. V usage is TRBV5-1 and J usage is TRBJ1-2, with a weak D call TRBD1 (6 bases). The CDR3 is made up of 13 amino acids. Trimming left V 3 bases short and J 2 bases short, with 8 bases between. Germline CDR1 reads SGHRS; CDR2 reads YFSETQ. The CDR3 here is CASSYGQNYGYTF. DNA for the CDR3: TGCGCCAGCAGCTACGGACAGAACTATGGCTACACCTTC.

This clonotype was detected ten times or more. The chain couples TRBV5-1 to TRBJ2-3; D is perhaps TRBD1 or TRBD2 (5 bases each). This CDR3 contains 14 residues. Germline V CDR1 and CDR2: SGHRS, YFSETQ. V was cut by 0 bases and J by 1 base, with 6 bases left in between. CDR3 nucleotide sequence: TGCGCCAGCAGCTTGGGGGACGGCACAGATACGCAGTATTTT. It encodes CASSLGDGTDTQYF.

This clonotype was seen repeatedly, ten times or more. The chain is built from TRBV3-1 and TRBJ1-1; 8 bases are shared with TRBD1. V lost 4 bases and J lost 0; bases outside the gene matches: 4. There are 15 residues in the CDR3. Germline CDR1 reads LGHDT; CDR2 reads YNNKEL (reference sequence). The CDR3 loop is CASSRDRLMNTEAFF. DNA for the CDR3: TGTGCCAGCAGCCGGGACAGGCTCATGAACACTGAAGCTTTCTTT.

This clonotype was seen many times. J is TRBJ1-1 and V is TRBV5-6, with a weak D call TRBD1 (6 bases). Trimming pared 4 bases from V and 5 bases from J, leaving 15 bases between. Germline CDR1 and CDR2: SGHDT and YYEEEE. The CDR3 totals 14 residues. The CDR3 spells CASSERGARTEAFF. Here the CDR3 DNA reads TGTGCCAGCAGCGAGCGGGGGGCGCGGACTGAAGCTTTCTTT.

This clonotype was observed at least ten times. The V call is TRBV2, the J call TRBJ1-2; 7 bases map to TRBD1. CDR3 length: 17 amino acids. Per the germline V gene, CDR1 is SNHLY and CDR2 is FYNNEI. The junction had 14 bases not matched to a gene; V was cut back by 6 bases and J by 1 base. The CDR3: CASRWSGTAPDNYGYTF. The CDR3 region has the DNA TGTGCCAGCAGATGGTCGGGGACAGCTCCAGATAACTATGGCTACACCTTC.

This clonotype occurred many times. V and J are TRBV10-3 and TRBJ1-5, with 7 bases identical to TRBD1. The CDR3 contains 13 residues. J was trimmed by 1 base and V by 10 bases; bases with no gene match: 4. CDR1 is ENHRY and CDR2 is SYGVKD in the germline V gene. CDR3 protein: CATTDRSNQPQHF. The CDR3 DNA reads TGTGCCACAACGGACAGGAGCAATCAGCCCCAGCATTTT.

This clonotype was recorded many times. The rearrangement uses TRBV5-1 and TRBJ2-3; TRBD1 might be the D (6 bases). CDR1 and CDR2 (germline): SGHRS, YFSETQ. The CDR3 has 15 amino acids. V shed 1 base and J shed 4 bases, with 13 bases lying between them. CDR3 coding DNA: TGCGCCAGCAGCTTGATGGACAGTTCGGCAGATACGCAGTATTTT. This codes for CASSLMDSSADTQYF.

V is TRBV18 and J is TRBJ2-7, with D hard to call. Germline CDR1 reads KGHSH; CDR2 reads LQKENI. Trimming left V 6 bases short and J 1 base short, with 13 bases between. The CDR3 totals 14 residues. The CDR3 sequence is CASSHPLRSYEQYF. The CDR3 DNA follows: TGTGCCAGCTCTCACCCGTTACGGTCCTACGAGCAGTACTTC.

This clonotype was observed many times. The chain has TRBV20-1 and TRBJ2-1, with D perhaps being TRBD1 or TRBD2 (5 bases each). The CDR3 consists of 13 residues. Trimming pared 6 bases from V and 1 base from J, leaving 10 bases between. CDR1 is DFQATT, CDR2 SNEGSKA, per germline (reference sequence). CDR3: CSAPGLSYNEQFF. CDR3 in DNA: TGCAGTGCCCCGGGGCTATCCTACAATGAGCAGTTCTTC.

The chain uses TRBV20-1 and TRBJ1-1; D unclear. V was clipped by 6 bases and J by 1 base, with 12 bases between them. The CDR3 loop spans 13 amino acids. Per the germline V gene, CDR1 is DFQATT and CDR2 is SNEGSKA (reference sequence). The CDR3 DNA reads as TGCAGTGCCCCCGGCGGCGGGAACACTGAAGCTTTCTTT. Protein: CSAPGGGNTEAFF.

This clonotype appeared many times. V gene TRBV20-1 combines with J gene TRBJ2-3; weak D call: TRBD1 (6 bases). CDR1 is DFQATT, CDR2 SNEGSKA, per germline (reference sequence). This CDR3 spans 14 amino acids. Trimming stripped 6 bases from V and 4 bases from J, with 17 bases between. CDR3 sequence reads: CSAPGGRVADTQYF. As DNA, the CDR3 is TGCAGTGCCCCTGGGGGCAGGGTCGCAGATACGCAGTATTTT.

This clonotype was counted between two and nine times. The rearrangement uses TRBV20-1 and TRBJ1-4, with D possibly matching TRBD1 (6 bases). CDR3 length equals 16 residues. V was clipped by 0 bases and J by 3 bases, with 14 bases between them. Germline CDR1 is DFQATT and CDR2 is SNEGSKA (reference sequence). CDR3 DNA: TGCAGTGCTAGAGATCCAATGGGGGGCCCTAATGAAAAACTGTTTTTT. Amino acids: CSARDPMGGPNEKLFF.

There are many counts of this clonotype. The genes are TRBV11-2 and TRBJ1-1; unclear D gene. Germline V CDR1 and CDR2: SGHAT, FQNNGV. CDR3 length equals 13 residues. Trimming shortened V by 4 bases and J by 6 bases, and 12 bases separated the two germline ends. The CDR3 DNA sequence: TGTGCCAGCAGCTCGGAGGTGTGGGCTGAAGCTTTCTTT. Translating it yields CASSSEVWAEAFF.

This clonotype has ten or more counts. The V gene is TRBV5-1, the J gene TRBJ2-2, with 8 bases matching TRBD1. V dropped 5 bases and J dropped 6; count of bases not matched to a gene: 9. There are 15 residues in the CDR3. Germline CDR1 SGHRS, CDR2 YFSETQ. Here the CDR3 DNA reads TGCGCCAGCAGGTTCGCCTTCAGGGGGCCCGGGGAGCTGTTTTTT. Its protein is CASRFAFRGPGELFF.

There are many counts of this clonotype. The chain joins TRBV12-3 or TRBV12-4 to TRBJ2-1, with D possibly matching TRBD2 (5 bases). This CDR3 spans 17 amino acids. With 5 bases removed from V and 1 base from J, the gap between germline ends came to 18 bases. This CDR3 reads CASSPGRAGDSYNEQFF. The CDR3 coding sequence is TGTGCCAGCAGTCCGGGTCGGGCGGGCGATTCCTACAATGAGCAGTTCTTC.

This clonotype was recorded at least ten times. The CDR3 protein is CSASRRVYQNIQYF. CDR3 in DNA: TGCAGTGCTAGTAGACGGGTTTACCAAAACATTCAGTACTTC. V usage is TRBV20-1 and J usage is TRBJ2-4; unclear D gene. Germline values: CDR1 DFQATT, CDR2 SNEGSKA (reference sequence). The germline V and J ends were trimmed by 3 bases and 5 bases, with 14 bases remaining between them. This CDR3 contains 14 residues.

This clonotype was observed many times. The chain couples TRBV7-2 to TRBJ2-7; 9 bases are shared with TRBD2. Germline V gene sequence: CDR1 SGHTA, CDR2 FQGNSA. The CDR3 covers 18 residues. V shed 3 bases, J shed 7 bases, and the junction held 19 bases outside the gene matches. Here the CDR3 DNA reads TGTGCCAGCAGCTTTCAGGGGATGATAGCGGGGGCCCTAAGGGAGCAGTACTTC. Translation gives CASSFQGMIAGALREQYF.